A selection of T cell receptor beta chains follows, all from one sample in a study of monozygotic twins with inflammatory bowel disease. With the 5' RACE reads reprocessed, TCRdb shows one record per CDR3 protein and no DNA. This table holds more than 350,000 distinct CDR3 sequences. Material: blood. Source of these receptors: a human donor with ulcerative colitis or Crohn's disease, or a healthy co-twin of an affected twin (not recorded which). The CDR3 runs from the conserved cysteine through the conserved F or W.

v_call,j_call,cdr3_length,cdr3_aa
TRBV20-1,TRBJ2-7,12,CSSLGVGDEQYF
TRBV7-2,TRBJ2-1,16,CASSLDAGPLYNEQFF
TRBV10-2,TRBJ1-2,11,CASSPAGGYTF
TRBV7-9,TRBJ2-2,14,CASSLAGVPGELFF
TRBV12-3/TRBV12-4,TRBJ1-1,12,CASSLAGAPAFF
TRBV6-2/TRBV6-3,TRBJ1-6,13,CAAKDAYNSPLHF
TRBV20-1,TRBJ2-5,15,CSVTQVGGGGRTQYF
TRBV29-1,TRBJ2-7,15,CSVEDKEREGYEQYF
TRBV12-3/TRBV12-4,TRBJ1-5,14,CASRSGQRNQPQHF
TRBV29-1,TRBJ2-7,19,CSVEDSGQGARTTSYEQYF
TRBV7-3,TRBJ2-1,12,CASSPANNEQFF
TRBV6-6,TRBJ1-5,14,CASSRQFPGAGQHF
TRBV20-1,TRBJ1-1,13,CSARETANTEAFF
TRBV5-1,TRBJ2-7,15,CASSFASGSSYEQYF
TRBV20-1,TRBJ1-4,13,CSARNSLNEKLFF
TRBV19,TRBJ1-1,12,CASMKTSFGAFF
TRBV20-1,TRBJ2-1,15,CSARAPGGDNNEQFF
TRBV5-4,TRBJ2-2,16,CASSVGERTNTGELFF
TRBV4-3,TRBJ1-1,15,CASSQDFIGVAEAFF
TRBV5-4,TRBJ2-1,16,CASSWGVREGLNEQFF
TRBV29-1,TRBJ2-7,16,CSVRRSASGSSYEQYF
TRBV18,TRBJ1-5,17,CASSPSMGRFGNQPQHF
TRBV12-3/TRBV12-4,TRBJ2-3,14,CASTWGGGRNTQYF
TRBV23-1,TRBJ2-3,14,CASSHGGSTDTQYF
TRBV24-1,TRBJ2-3,16,CATSDLTSGPTDTQYF
TRBV7-9,TRBJ2-7,12,CAVPGQGYEQYF
TRBV12-3/TRBV12-4,TRBJ1-5,12,CASSLTGQPQHF
TRBV5-4,TRBJ2-1,16,CASSSGLAGAYNEQFF
TRBV28,TRBJ2-3,16,CASSPPSGGGTDTQYF
TRBV5-1,TRBJ2-5,14,CASSLEGVGETQYF
TRBV18,TRBJ1-5,15,CASSPPSQPGKPQHF
TRBV5-5,TRBJ2-7,15,CASSLRLAGTYEQYF
TRBV6-1,TRBJ1-1,15,CASSDEDRANTEAFF
TRBV7-9,TRBJ1-6,16,CASSAQGSSYNSPLHF
TRBV12-3/TRBV12-4,TRBJ1-4,16,CASSRRTEATNEKLFF
TRBV9,TRBJ2-3,16,CASSVVGGGAGDTQYF
TRBV20-1,TRBJ2-4,14,CSAGGLIAKNIQYF
TRBV24-1,TRBJ2-3,18,CATSDSRTSGGVTDTQYF
TRBV5-1,TRBJ1-1,15,CASSLETETNTEAFF
TRBV18,TRBJ1-6,12,CASSSDSITLHF
TRBV20-1,TRBJ2-3,16,CSARDPSGGATDTQYF
TRBV5-5,TRBJ2-7,13,CASSYPQGYEQYF
TRBV6-1,TRBJ1-3,12,CASSADREGIYF
TRBV7-2,TRBJ2-3,16,CASTPRSAGGNHTQYF
TRBV5-1,TRBJ2-2,13,CASSLVGPGELFF
TRBV20-1,TRBJ2-7,13,CSASGAAPYEQYF
TRBV11-1,TRBJ2-6,18,CAIRSSLGGPPGANVLTF